Presented here are 28 T cell receptor beta chains from one specimen sequenced in a study of shared clonotypes between healthy human individuals. Libraries were prepared by immunoSEQ multiplex PCR; TCRdb keeps only in-frame clonotypes and omits some of them. The repertoire holds about 980,000 clones, with 76% as singletons. The sequencing sample was made of memory CD4+ T cells sorted from blood. Noted subset: CD45RA-negative fraction. These receptor sequences come from a young man in good health.

The chain has TRBV7-9 and TRBJ1-2; D remains unclear. The CDR3 loop spans 12 amino acids. Deletions cut 1 base from V and 8 bases from J, with 8 bases between. Germline loops: CDR1 SEHNR, CDR2 FQNEAQ (reference sequence). This chain's CDR3 is CASSLEQSGYTF. In nucleotides, the CDR3 is TGTGCCAGCAGCTTAGAACAGTCAGGCTACACCTTC.

The rearrangement uses TRBV5-4 and TRBJ2-7, with D perhaps TRBD1 (6 bases). Germline loops: CDR1 SGHNT, CDR2 YYREEE (reference sequence). V was shortened by 5 bases and J by 0 bases, with 9 bases between the two germline ends. CDR3 length equals 13 residues. This chain's CDR3 is CASRLQGSYEQYF. In DNA, the CDR3 is TGTGCCAGCAGGTTACAGGGCTCCTACGAGCAGTACTTC. The full variable domain, completed using reference TRBV5-4 and TRBJ2-7, is ETGVTQSPTHLIKTRGQQVTLRCSSQSGHNTVSWYQQALGQGPQFIFQYYREEENGRGNFPPRFSGLQFPNYSSELNVNALELDDSALYLCASRLQGSYEQYFGPGTRLTVT.

This chain links TRBV5-1 with TRBJ1-2, with D tentatively TRBD1 (5 bases). Trimming removed 4 bases at V and 2 bases at J, with 15 bases between. CDR1 is SGHRS and CDR2 is YFSETQ in the germline V gene. This CDR3 region has 15 residues. The CDR3 DNA sequence: TGCGCCAGCAGCGGCAGGGACTCGGGGAACTATGGCTACACCTTC. This translates into CASSGRDSGNYGYTF.

This chain uses TRBV7-9 with TRBJ1-5; TRBD1 matches 7 bases. CDR1 is SEHNR, CDR2 FQNEAQ, per germline (reference sequence). The CDR3 has 14 amino acids. V lost 5 bases and J lost 3; bases outside the gene matches: 4. CDR3 in amino acids: CASSAGQDNQPQHF. CDR3 nucleotide sequence: TGTGCCAGCAGCGCTGGACAGGACAATCAGCCCCAGCATTTT.

The chain joins TRBV5-4 to TRBJ1-2; 7 bases agree with TRBD1. Germline lookup yields CDR1 SGHNT and CDR2 YYREEE (reference sequence). CDR3 length: 14 amino acids. V shed 4 bases, J shed 8 bases, and the junction held 11 bases outside the gene matches. The CDR3: CASSPPQGRGGYTF. The CDR3 DNA follows: TGTGCCAGCAGCCCACCACAGGGGCGAGGAGGCTACACCTTC. Variable domain in full (rest from reference TRBV5-4 and TRBJ1-2): ETGVTQSPTHLIKTRGQQVTLRCSSQSGHNTVSWYQQALGQGPQFIFQYYREEENGRGNFPPRFSGLQFPNYSSELNVNALELDDSALYLCASSPPQGRGGYTFGSGTRLTVV.

This chain links TRBV4-3 with TRBJ1-1; 9 positions match TRBD1. J gave up 4 bases and V 2 bases, and 5 bases lay outside the gene matches. CDR1 and CDR2 from the germline V gene are LGHNA and YSLEER. The CDR3 sequence is 15 residues long. As DNA, the CDR3 is TGCGCCAGCAGCCAATCCCAGGACAGGGGCACTGAAGCTTTCTTT. Translating it yields CASSQSQDRGTEAFF.

This clone was recorded once. The chain is built from TRBV5-1 and TRBJ2-7; 10 bases line up with TRBD2. The germline CDR1 and CDR2 sequences are SGHRS and YFSETQ. V dropped 3 bases and J dropped 0; count of bases not matched to a gene: 6. The CDR3 contains 16 residues. As DNA, the CDR3 is TGCGCCAGCAGCTCCATTAGCGGGGGGTCCTCCTACGAGCAGTACTTC. Amino acid sequence: CASSSISGGSSYEQYF.

The chain employs TRBV6-5 and TRBJ2-1, with D unresolved. CDR3 length equals 11 residues. Trimming stripped 7 bases from V and 8 bases from J, with 9 bases between. The germline CDR1 and CDR2 sequences are MNHEY and SVGAGI. CDR3 nucleotide sequence: TGTGCCAGCACCAACGACTATGAGCAGTTCTTC. This codes for CASTNDYEQFF.

Of note for this clone: This may be a read error: a much more frequent sequence differs by one nucleotide. The rearrangement uses TRBV11-3 and TRBJ1-4; 7 nucleotides align to TRBD1. Germline trimming cut 4 bases from V and 5 bases from J; bases unmatched to any gene: 4. CDR1 and CDR2 (germline): SGHNT, YENEEA. The CDR3 is 14 amino acids. CDR3: CASSSGTVNEKLFF. The CDR3 DNA sequence: TGTGCCAGCAGCTCCGGGACAGTGAATGAAAAACTGTTTTTT.

The J gene is TRBJ2-1, the V gene TRBV2, with 8 bases that match TRBD2. J gave up 2 bases and V 7 bases, and 4 bases lay outside the gene matches. Germline assignment: CDR1 SNHLY and CDR2 FYNNEI. The CDR3 extends over 14 amino acids. The DNA for the CDR3 is TGTGCCAGCAAAGGACTAGCAGCCTACAATGAGCAGTTCTTC. Encoded protein: CASKGLAAYNEQFF.

The chain employs TRBV11-2 and TRBJ1-3; D unresolved. CDR3 length: 14 residues. Germline CDR1 and CDR2: SGHAT and FQNNGV. Between the trimmed V and J ends, which lost 6 bases and 1 base, there was a span of 10 bases. Here the CDR3 reads CASRGISSGNTIYF. CDR3 coding DNA: TGTGCCAGCAGGGGGATTTCGTCTGGAAACACCATATATTTT.

The genes are TRBV9 and TRBJ2-3; D possibly uses TRBD1 or TRBD2 (5 bases each). Between the trimmed V and J ends, which lost 2 bases and 5 bases, there was a span of 9 bases. Per germline, CDR1 SGDLS and CDR2 YYNGEE. CDR3 length: 13 amino acids. The CDR3 DNA reads as TGTGCCAGCAGCGTCGAGGGGCAAGATACGCAGTATTTT. It is translated as CASSVEGQDTQYF.

V usage is TRBV25-1 and J usage is TRBJ1-6; D not resolved. Germline values: CDR1 MGHDK, CDR2 SYGVNS. The CDR3 has 14 residues. The V end lost 3 bases, the J end lost 10 bases, and 13 bases lay between the germline ends. DNA for the CDR3: TGTGCCAGCAGTGAGCCGGGGATCGGGTCACCCCTCCACTTT. Protein product: CASSEPGIGSPLHF.

For this clone: A read error may explain this, as a much larger clone is one base away. Additional DNA sequences in this sample encode the identical CDR3. The chain is built from TRBV5-4 and TRBJ1-5; D not certain. The V gene's germline CDR1 is SGHNT and CDR2 YYREEE (reference sequence). Trimming pared 2 bases from V and 0 bases from J, leaving 3 bases between. This CDR3 contains 13 residues. The DNA of the CDR3 is TGTGCCAGCAGCTTAGATAGCAATCAGCCCCAGCATTTT. Residues: CASSLDSNQPQHF.

The V and J genes are TRBV18 and TRBJ2-5, with D perhaps matching TRBD2 (5 bases). Germline assignment: CDR1 KGHSH and CDR2 LQKENI. Trimming shortened V by 0 bases and J by 6 bases, and 11 bases separated the two germline ends. The CDR3 loop spans 14 amino acids. The CDR3 DNA follows: TGTGCCAGCTCACCACCCTCCGGGGTCCAGACCCAGTACTTC. Amino acid sequence: CASSPPSGVQTQYF.

The V and J genes are TRBV6-5 and TRBJ2-1; unclear D gene. This CDR3 region has 14 residues. V dropped 4 bases and J dropped 3 bases, with 10 bases sitting between them. The V gene's germline CDR1 is MNHEY and CDR2 SVGAGI. CDR3 bases: TGTGCCAGCAGTTCGAATGGTTACTACAATGAGCAGTTCTTC. This gives the protein CASSSNGYYNEQFF.

The chain uses TRBV5-8 and TRBJ2-3; D not resolved. In germline, CDR1 is SGHTS, CDR2 YDEGEE. The germline V and J ends were trimmed by 0 bases and 2 bases, with 4 bases remaining between them. CDR3 length equals 13 residues. As DNA, the CDR3 is TGTGCCAGCAGCTTGGGGTTCACAGATACGCAGTATTTT. Its protein product is CASSLGFTDTQYF.

The DNA of the CDR3 is TGTGCCAGCAGCCTTTTTATTCCTTCCCAGTACACAGATACGCAGTATTTT. Protein: CASSLFIPSQYTDTQYF. The genes are TRBV7-2 and TRBJ2-3, with no clear D. Trimming took 5 bases from V and 2 from J, leaving 20 bases between them. The germline gives CDR1 SGHTA, CDR2 FQGNSA. The CDR3 has 17 amino acids.

Comments on this clone: With a much larger clone just one base away, this may be a read error. The gene calls are TRBV25-1 and TRBJ2-2; 9 bases are shared with TRBD2. The CDR3 is made up of 16 amino acids. J was trimmed by 6 bases and V by 3 bases; bases with no gene match: 8. Germline V gives CDR1 MGHDK, CDR2 SYGVNS. The CDR3 coding sequence is TGTGCCAGCAGTGAGACTGGCGGGGGGGCCTCCGGGGAGCTGTTTTTT. It translates to CASSETGGGASGELFF.

This clone was detected a few times. This chain joins TRBV27 and TRBJ2-7, with D tentatively TRBD1 (5 bases). CDR1 and CDR2 (germline): MNHEY, SMNVEV (reference sequence). This CDR3 has 11 residues. This CDR3 reads CVTLDTYEQYF. CDR3 bases: TGTGTAACCTTGGACACCTACGAGCAGTACTTC.

The chain joins TRBV5-1 to TRBJ2-5; tentatively, D is TRBD2 (7 bases). The CDR3 length is 16 residues. Germline CDR1 and CDR2: SGHRS and YFSETQ. V gave up 4 bases and J gave up 0 bases, with 16 bases separating them. In DNA, the CDR3 is TGCGCCAGCAGCCGGGGGGCTTCCGGGAACCAAGAGACCCAGTACTTC. It translates to CASSRGASGNQETQYF.

This clone was observed a handful of times. The chain links TRBV5-1 to TRBJ2-1, with 8 bases lining up with TRBD2. CDR1 and CDR2 from the germline V gene are SGHRS and YFSETQ. Trimming took 4 bases from V and 2 from J; bases not matched to a gene: 5. The CDR3 loop spans 15 amino acids. In nucleotides, the CDR3 is TGCGCCAGCAGCGCGGGCGGGGGGACCTACAATGAGCAGTTCTTC. This sequence encodes CASSAGGGTYNEQFF.

The J gene is TRBJ2-6, the V gene TRBV10-3; D is unresolved. CDR3 length: 17 residues. V was pared by 0 bases and J by 0 bases, with 9 bases between. Looked up from germline, CDR1 is ENHRY and CDR2 is SYGVKD. CDR3 in amino acids: CAISESIEPSGANVLTF. CDR3 in DNA: TGTGCCATCAGTGAGTCGATAGAACCCTCTGGGGCCAACGTCCTGACTTTC.

J is TRBJ1-2 and V is TRBV2, with D unresolved. The germline V gene encodes CDR1 SNHLY and CDR2 FYNNEI. The CDR3 is made up of 12 amino acids. Trimming cost V 4 bases and J 3 bases, with 6 bases left between them. This CDR3 reads CASSGSDYGYTF. As DNA, the CDR3 is TGTGCCAGCAGTGGAAGTGACTATGGCTACACCTTC.

This clone was seen only a few times. The rearrangement joins TRBV4-2 to TRBJ2-3; TRBD2 is a possible D gene (5 bases). Germline-derived CDR1 and CDR2 are LGHNA and YNFKEQ. The CDR3 runs 15 residues. The V gene lost 1 base and the J gene lost 10 bases, with 18 bases spanning the gap. The CDR3 here is CASSQGTGPLQAQYF. The CDR3 nucleotides read TGTGCCAGCAGCCAAGGGACTGGTCCCTTACAAGCGCAGTATTTT.

This clone occurred once. This chain links TRBV7-9 with TRBJ2-5, with D perhaps TRBD2 (6 bases). Germline-derived CDR1 and CDR2 are SEHNR and FQNEAQ (reference sequence). V lost 5 bases and J lost 4, with 17 bases in between. This CDR3 comprises 15 residues. The CDR3 sequence is CASSLGTGTGETQYF. As DNA, the CDR3 is TGTGCCAGCAGCCTAGGGACTGGGACGGGAGAGACCCAGTACTTC.

V usage is TRBV21-1 and J usage is TRBJ1-1. TRBV21-1 is recorded as a pseudogene. This CDR3 region has 16 residues. CDR3 region: CASSKALRGYNTEAFF. In DNA, the CDR3 is TGTGCCAGCAGCAAAGCGCTCCGGGGCTATAACACTGAAGCTTTCTTT.

This clone came up many times. The chain couples TRBV5-5 to TRBJ1-5, with a weak D call TRBD1 (5 bases). Germline CDR1 SGHKS, CDR2 YYEKEE (reference sequence). V lost 5 bases to trimming and J lost 6 bases, with 12 bases between them. There are 13 residues in the CDR3. This chain's CDR3 is CASRGEDSQPQHF. The CDR3 DNA reads as TGTGCCAGCAGAGGGGAAGATAGTCAGCCCCAGCATTTT.